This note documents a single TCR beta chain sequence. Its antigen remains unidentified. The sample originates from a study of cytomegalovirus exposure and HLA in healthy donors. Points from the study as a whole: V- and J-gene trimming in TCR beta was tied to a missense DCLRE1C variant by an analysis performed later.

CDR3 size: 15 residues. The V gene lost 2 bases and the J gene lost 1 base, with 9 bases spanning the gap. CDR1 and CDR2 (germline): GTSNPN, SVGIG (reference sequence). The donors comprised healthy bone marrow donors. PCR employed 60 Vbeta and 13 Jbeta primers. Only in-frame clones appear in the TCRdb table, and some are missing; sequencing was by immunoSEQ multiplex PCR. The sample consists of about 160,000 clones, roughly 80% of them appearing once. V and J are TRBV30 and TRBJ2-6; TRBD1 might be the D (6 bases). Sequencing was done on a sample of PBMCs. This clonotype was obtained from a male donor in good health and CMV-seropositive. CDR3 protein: CAWSTGISGANVLTF. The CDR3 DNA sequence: TGTGCCTGGAGTACAGGGATTTCTGGGGCCAACGTCCTGACTTTC.